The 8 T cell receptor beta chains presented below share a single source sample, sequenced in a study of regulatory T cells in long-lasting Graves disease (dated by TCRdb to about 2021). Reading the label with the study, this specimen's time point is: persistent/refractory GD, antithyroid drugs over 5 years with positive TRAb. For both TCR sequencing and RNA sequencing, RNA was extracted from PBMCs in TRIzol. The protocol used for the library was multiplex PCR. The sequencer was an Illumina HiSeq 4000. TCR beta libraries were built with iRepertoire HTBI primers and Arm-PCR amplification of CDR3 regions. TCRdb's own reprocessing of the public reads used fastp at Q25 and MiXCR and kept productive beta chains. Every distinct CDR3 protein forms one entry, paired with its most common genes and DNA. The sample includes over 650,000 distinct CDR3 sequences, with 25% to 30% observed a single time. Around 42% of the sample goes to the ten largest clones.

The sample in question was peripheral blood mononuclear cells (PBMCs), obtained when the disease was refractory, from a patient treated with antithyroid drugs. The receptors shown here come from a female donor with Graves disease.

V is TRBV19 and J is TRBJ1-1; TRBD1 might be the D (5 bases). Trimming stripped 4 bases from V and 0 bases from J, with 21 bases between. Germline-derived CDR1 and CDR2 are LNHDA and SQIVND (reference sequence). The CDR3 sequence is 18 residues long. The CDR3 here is CASSTVDGLGRMNTEAFF. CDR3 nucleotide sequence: TGTGCCAGTAGTACCGTGGACGGGCTGGGGCGGATGAACACTGAAGCTTTCTTT.

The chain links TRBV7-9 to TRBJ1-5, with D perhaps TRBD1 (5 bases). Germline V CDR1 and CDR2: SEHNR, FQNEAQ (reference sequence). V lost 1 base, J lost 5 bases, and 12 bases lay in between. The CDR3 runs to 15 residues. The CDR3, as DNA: TGTGCCAGCAGCTTAGATCGGGACGGTGATCAGCCCCAGCATTTT. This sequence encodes CASSLDRDGDQPQHF.

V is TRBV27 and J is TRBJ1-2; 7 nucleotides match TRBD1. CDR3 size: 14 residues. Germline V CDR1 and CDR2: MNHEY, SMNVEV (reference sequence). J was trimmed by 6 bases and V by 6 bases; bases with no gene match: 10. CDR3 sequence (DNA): TGTGCCAGCAGCCCGACAGGGTTATCAGATGGCTACACCTTC. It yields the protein CASSPTGLSDGYTF.

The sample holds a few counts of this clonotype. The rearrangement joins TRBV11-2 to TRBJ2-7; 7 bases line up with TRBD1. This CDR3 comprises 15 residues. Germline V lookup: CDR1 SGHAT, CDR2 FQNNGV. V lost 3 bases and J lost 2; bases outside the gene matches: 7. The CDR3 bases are TGTGCCAGCAGCTTGGACGGGACAGACGCCTACGAGCAGTACTTC. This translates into CASSLDGTDAYEQYF.

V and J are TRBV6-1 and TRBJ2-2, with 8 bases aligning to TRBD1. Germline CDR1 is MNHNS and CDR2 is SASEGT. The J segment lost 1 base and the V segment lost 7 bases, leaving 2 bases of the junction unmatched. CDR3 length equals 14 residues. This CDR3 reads CASTDRGNTGELFF. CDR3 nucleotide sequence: TGTGCCAGCACCGACAGGGGGAACACCGGGGAGCTGTTTTTT.

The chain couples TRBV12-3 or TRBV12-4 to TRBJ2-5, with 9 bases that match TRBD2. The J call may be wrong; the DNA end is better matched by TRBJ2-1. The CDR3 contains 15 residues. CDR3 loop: CASSPGASGTNEQFF. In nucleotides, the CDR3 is TGTGCCAGCAGTCCTGGGGCTAGCGGGACCAATGAGCAGTTCTTC.

CDR3 region: CASSRRQGPKFDTGELFF. The CDR3 DNA reads TGTGCCAGCAGCCGTAGACAGGGGCCGAAATTTGACACCGGGGAGCTGTTTTTT. This chain connects TRBV11-2 to TRBJ2-2; 8 bases line up with TRBD1. After removal of 5 bases from V and 3 bases from J, the junction contained 14 bases not matched to a gene. This CDR3 has 18 residues. Germline lookup yields CDR1 SGHAT and CDR2 FQNNGV. The full variable domain, rest sourced from reference TRBV11-2 and TRBJ2-2, is EAGVAQSPRYKIIEKRQSVAFWCNPISGHATLYWYQQILGQGPKLLIQFQNNGVVDDSQLPKDRFSAERLKGVDSTLKIQPAKLEDSAVYLCASSRRQGPKFDTGELFFGEGSRLTVL.

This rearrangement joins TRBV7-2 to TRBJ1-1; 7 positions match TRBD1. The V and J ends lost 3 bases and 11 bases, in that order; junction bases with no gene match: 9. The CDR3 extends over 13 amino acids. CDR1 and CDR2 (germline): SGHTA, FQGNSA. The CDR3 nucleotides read TGTGCCAGCAGCTTGAACAGGGGCGGCGGTGCTTTCTTT. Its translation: CASSLNRGGGAFF.